This T cell receptor beta chain comes out of a study of blood T cell repertoires in COVID-19. As for the study in general: Specimens from acute and convalescent COVID-19 originated in the United States, Italy and Spain. PBMCs, B-cell-depleted T cells, or T cells provided the cDNA or gDNA that made up the material.

This clone was counted a few times. Source study methods: By means of reference gene primer amplification, nucleated cell counts were estimated. Sequencing was performed with immunoSEQ multiplex PCR; in TCRdb, only in-frame clones are kept and a portion is missing. From that table come the V and J calls and clone size; the DNA was used to work out D and trimming. The sample consists of about 160,000 clones, roughly 80% of them appearing once. Germline-derived CDR1 and CDR2 are SGHVS and FQNEAQ. V lost 0 bases and J 9 bases, leaving 9 bases between the germline ends. CDR3 length: 14 residues. V gene TRBV7-8 combines with J gene TRBJ1-6; D is unclear. The receptor was isolated from a man in his 60s with acute or convalescent COVID-19. Material: peripheral blood. CDR3: CASSLAGRASPLHF. The CDR3 region has the DNA TGTGCCAGCAGCTTAGCTGGGAGGGCTTCACCCCTCCACTTT.